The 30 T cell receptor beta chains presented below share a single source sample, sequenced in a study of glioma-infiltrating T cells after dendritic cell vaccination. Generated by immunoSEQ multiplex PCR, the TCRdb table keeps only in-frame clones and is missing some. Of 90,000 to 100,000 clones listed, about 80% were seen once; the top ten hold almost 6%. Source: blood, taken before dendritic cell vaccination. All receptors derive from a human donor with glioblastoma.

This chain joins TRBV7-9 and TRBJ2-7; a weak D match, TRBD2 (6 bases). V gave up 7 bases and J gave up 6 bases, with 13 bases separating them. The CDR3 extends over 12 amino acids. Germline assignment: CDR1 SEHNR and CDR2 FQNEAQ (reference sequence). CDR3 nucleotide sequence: TGTGCCAGCACCCCCCCGCGGGGCGAGCAGTACTTC. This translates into CASTPPRGEQYF. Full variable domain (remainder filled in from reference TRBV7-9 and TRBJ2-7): DTGVSQNPRHKITKRGQNVTFRCDPISEHNRLYWYRQTLGQGPEFLTYFQNEAQLEKSRLLSDRFSAERPKGSFSTLEIQRTEQGDSAMYLCASTPPRGEQYFGPGTRLTVT.

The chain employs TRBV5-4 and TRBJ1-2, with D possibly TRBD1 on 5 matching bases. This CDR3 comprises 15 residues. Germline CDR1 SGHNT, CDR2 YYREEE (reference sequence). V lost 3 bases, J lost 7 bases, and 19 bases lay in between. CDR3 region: CASSSGGFDPGGYTF. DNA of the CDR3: TGTGCCAGCAGCTCGGGGGGATTCGACCCAGGTGGCTACACCTTC.

CDR3 coding DNA: TGTGCCAGCAGTGTGGGAGGGGACACTGAAGCTTTCTTT. Residues: CASSVGGDTEAFF. V and J are TRBV2 and TRBJ1-1; possibly TRBD1 for D (5 bases). The CDR3 runs to 13 residues. V lost 4 bases and J lost 3, with 9 bases in between. Germline V gives CDR1 SNHLY, CDR2 FYNNEI.

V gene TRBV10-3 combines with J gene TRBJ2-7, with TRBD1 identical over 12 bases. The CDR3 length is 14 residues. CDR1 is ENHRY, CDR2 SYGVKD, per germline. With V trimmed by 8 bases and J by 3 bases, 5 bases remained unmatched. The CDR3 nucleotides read TGTGCCATCTCCCGGGACAGGGGGCACTACGAGCAGTACTTC. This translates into CAISRDRGHYEQYF.

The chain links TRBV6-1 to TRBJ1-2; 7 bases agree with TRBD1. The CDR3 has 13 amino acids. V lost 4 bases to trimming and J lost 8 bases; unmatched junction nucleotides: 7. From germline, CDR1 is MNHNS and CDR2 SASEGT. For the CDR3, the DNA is TGTGCCAGCAGTGCTCTCAGGGGGGAGGGCTACACCTTC. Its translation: CASSALRGEGYTF.

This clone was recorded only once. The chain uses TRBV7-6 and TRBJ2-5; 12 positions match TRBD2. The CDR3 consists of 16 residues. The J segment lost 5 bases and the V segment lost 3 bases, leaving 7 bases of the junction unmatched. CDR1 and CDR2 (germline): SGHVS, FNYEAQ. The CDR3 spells CASSLRLAGDGETQYF. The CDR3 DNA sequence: TGTGCCAGCAGCTTGAGACTAGCGGGAGATGGGGAGACCCAGTACTTC.

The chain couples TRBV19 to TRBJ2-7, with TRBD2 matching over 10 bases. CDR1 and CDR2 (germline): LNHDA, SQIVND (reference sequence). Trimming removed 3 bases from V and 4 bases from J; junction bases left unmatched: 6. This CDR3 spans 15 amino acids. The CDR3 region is CASSITLAGAYEQYF. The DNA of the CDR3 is TGTGCCAGTAGTATTACGCTAGCGGGAGCTTACGAGCAGTACTTC.

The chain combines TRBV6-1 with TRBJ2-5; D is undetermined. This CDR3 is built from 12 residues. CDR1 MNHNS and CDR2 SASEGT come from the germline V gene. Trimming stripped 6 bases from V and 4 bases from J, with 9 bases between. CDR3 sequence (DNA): TGTGCCAGCAGCTTATCGGGAGAGACCCAGTACTTC. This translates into CASSLSGETQYF.

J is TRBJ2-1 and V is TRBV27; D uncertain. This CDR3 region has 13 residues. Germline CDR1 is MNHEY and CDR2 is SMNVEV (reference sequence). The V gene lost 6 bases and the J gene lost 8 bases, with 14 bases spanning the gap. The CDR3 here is CASRRMQADEQFF. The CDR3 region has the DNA TGTGCCAGCAGGCGAATGCAAGCCGATGAGCAGTTCTTC.

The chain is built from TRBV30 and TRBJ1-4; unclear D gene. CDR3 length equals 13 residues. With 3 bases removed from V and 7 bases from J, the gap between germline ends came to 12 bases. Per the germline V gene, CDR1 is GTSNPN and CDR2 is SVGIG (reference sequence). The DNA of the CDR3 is TGTGCCTGGAGCCCAGGATTTAGTGAAAAACTGTTTTTT. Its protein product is CAWSPGFSEKLFF.

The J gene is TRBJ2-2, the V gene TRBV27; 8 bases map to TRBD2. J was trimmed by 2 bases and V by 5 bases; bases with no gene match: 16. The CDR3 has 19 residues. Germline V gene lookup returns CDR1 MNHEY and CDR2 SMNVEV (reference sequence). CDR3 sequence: CASSPYPPGGTYNTGELFF. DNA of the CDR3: TGTGCCAGCAGTCCCTATCCCCCGGGGGGGACTTACAACACCGGGGAGCTGTTTTTT.

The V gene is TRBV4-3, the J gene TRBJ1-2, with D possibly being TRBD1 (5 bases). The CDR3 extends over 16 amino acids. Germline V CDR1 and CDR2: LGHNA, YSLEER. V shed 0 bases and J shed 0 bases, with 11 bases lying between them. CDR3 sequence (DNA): TGCGCCAGCAGCCAAGATCGGAGGGGAGCTAACTATGGCTACACCTTC. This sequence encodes CASSQDRRGANYGYTF.

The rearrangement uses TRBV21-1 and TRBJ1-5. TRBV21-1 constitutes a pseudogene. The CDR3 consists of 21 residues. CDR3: CASKSNPEPLHLTDGNQPQHF. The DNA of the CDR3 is TGTGCCAGCAAATCTAACCCAGAACCCCTGCATCTAACCGACGGGAATCAGCCCCAGCATTTT.

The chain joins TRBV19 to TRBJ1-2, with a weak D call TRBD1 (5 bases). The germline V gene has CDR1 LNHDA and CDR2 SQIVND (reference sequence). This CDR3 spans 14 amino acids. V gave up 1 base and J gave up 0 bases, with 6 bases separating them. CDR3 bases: TGTGCCAGTAGTATAGGGACACCTAACTATGGCTACACCTTC. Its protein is CASSIGTPNYGYTF.

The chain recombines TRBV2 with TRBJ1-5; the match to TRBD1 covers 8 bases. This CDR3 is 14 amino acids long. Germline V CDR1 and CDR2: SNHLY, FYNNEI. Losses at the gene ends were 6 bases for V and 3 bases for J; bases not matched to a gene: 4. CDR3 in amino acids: CASRGDRFNQPQHF. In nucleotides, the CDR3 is TGTGCCAGCAGAGGGGACAGGTTCAATCAGCCCCAGCATTTT.

CDR3 loop: CASSPGVWLAGNEQFF. In DNA, the CDR3 is TGTGCCAGCAGCCCAGGGGTGTGGCTAGCCGGCAATGAGCAGTTCTTC. The chain joins TRBV9 to TRBJ2-1; D may be TRBD1 (6 bases). Germline V gene sequence: CDR1 SGDLS, CDR2 YYNGEE. The V and J ends lost 4 bases and 6 bases respectively, with 20 bases between them. The CDR3 has 16 amino acids.

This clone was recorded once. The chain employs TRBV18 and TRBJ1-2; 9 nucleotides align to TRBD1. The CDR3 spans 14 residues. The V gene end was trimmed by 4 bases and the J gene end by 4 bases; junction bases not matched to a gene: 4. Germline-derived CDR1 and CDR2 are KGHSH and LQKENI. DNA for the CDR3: TGTGCCAGCTCACTGGGACAGGGCAGCTATGGCTACACCTTC. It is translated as CASSLGQGSYGYTF.

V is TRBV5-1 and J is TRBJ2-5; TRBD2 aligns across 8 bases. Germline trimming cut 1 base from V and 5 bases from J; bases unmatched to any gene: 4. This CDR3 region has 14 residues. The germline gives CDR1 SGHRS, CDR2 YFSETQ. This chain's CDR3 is CASSLTSGPETQYF. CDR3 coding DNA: TGCGCCAGCAGCTTGACTAGCGGCCCCGAGACCCAGTACTTC.

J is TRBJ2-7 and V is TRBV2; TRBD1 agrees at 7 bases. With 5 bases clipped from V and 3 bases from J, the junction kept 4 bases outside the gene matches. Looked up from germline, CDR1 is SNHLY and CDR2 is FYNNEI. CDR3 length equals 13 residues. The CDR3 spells CASSLRQGYEQYF. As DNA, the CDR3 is TGTGCCAGCAGTTTACGACAGGGCTACGAGCAGTACTTC.

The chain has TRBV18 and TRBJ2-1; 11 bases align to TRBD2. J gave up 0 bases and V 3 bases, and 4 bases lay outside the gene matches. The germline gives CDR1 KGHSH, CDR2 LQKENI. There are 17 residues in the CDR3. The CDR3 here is CASSPRLAGNSYNEQFF. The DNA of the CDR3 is TGTGCCAGCTCACCCCGACTAGCGGGAAACTCCTACAATGAGCAGTTCTTC. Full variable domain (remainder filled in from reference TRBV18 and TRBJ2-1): NAGVMQNPRHLVRRRGQEARLRCSPMKGHSHVYWYRQLPEEGLKFMVYLQKENIIDESGMPKERFSAEFPKEGPSILRIQQVVRGDSAAYFCASSPRLAGNSYNEQFFGPGTRLTVL.

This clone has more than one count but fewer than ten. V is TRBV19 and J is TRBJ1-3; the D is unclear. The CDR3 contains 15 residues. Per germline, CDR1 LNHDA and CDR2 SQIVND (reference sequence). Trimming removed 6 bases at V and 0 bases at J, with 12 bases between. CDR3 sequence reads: CASRINSASGNTIYF. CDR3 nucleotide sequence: TGTGCCAGTAGGATAAACAGTGCCTCTGGAAACACCATATATTTT.

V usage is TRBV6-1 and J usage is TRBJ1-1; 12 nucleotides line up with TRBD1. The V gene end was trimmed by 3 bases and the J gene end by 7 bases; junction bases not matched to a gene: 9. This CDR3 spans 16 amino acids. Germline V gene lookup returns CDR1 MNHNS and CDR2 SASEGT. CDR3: CASSDVRGQGANEAFF. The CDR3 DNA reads TGTGCCAGCAGTGATGTGAGGGGACAGGGGGCGAATGAAGCTTTCTTT.

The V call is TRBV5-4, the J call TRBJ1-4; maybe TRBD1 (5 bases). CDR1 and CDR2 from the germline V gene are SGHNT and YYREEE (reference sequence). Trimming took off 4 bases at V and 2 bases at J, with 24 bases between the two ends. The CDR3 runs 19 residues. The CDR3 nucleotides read TGTGCCAGCAGCCCCCAAGTCGGGGGACGATTCGGTACTAATGAAAAACTGTTTTTT. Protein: CASSPQVGGRFGTNEKLFF.

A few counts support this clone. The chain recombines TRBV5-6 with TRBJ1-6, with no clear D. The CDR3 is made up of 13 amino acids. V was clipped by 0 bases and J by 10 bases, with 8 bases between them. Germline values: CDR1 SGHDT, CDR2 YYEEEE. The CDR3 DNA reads TGTGCCAGCAGCTTGGCGGGAGGCTCACCCCTCCACTTT. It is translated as CASSLAGGSPLHF.

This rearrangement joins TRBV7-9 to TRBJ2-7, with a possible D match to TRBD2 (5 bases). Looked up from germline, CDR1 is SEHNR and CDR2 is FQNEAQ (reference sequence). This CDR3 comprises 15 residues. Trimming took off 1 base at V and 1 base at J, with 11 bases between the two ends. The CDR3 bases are TGTGCCAGCAGCTTAGATTTGAGGGAATCCTACGAGCAGTACTTC. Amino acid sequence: CASSLDLRESYEQYF.

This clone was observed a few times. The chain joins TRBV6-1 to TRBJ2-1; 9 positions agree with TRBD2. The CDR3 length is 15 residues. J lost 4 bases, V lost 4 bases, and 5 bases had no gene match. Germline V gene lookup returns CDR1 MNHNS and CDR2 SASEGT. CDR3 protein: CASSADSGGYNEQFF. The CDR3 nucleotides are TGTGCCAGCAGTGCGGATAGCGGGGGATACAATGAGCAGTTCTTC.

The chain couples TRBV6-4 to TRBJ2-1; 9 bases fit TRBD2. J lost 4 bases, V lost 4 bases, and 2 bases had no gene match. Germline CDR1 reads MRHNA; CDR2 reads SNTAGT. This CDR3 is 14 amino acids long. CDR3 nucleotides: TGTGCCAGCAGTGCTAGCGGGAATTACAATGAGCAGTTCTTC. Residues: CASSASGNYNEQFF.

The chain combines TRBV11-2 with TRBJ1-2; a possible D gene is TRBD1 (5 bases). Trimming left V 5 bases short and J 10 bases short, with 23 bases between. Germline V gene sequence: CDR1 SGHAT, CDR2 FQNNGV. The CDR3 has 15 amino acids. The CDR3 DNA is TGTGCCAGCAGCCCAACCCCGTGGGGTTTTGGGGCCTACACCTTC. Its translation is CASSPTPWGFGAYTF.

The CDR3 here is CAISEGQGHGYTF. Written as DNA, the CDR3 is TGTGCCATCAGTGAGGGACAGGGACATGGCTACACCTTC. The V and J genes are TRBV10-3 and TRBJ1-2; TRBD1 aligns across 8 bases. Germline V gene lookup returns CDR1 ENHRY and CDR2 SYGVKD. The CDR3 runs to 13 residues. V was clipped by 2 bases and J by 6 bases; unmatched bases: 2.

The CDR3 bases are TGTGCCAGTAGAGGGGGAGGGGTGAACACTGAAGCTTTCTTT. Its protein product is CASRGGGVNTEAFF. The genes are TRBV19 and TRBJ1-1; D possibly corresponds to TRBD1 (6 bases). CDR1 LNHDA and CDR2 SQIVND come from the germline V gene (reference sequence). V gave up 6 bases and J gave up 0 bases, with 11 bases separating them. CDR3 length: 14 amino acids.